The clone carrying this TCR beta chain has at least ten counts. Its target is unknown. Investigators prepared the TCR beta libraries by applying iRepertoire HTBI primers and Arm-PCR of CDR3 regions. TCRdb re-called the multiplex PCR reads through MiXCR, storing one row per CDR3 protein. The sample shows approximately 540,000 distinct CDR3 sequences, around 13% of them seen only once. Stated time point: newly diagnosed GD, antithyroid drugs for less than 3 months. Preparation of the TCR library used RNA extracted from PBMCs. Germline V lookup: CDR1 DFQATT, CDR2 SNEGSKA (reference sequence). CDR3 length: 15 residues. V gave up 5 bases and J gave up 6 bases; unmatched junction bases: 7. The entry originates in a study of regulatory T cells in long-lasting Graves disease. Overall study results and limits: Persistent-disease Graves' patients showed less TCR diversity than new cases.

These data also formed part of another study, on T cells in Graves' hyperthyroidism and ophthalmopathy. Turning to that study: HTBI primers were used for first-round RT-PCR of the TCR CDR3. Patients with ophthalmopathy were separated from those with stable hyperthyroidism by a 13 V-J model.

The receptor was isolated from a woman aged 25 to 39 with Graves disease. The rearrangement uses TRBV20-1 and TRBJ2-3; 14 nucleotides line up with TRBD2. The sequences come from peripheral blood mononuclear cells (PBMCs), collected at new diagnosis, from a patient treated with antithyroid drugs. CDR3 coding DNA: TGCAGTGCTGGGACTAGCGGGAGAGGTTCTGATACGCAGTATTTT. This translates into CSAGTSGRGSDTQYF.